This T cell receptor (beta chain) appears in the sequencing data of a study of cytomegalovirus exposure and HLA in healthy donors. Study-wide points: 164 TCR beta chains were listed as cytomegalovirus-associated. Among TCR sequences, most were rare, though some public TCRs appeared in many donors.

This clone came up once. Its antigen is unknown. Among the 120 subjects of the validation cohort, separate from the roughly 670-subject first cohort, were the donors. TCRdb's copy holds only in-frame clones and misses some; the assay was immunoSEQ multiplex PCR. The sample lists roughly 180,000 clones; more than 80% were seen once. From germline, CDR1 is ENHRY and CDR2 SYGVKD. The V gene end was trimmed by 4 bases and the J gene end by 12 bases; junction bases not matched to a gene: 9. The CDR3 runs 12 residues. The rearrangement joins TRBV10-3 to TRBJ2-7; 7 bases are a match to TRBD1. Source material: PBMCs. This receptor was taken from a man aged 18 to 35 in good health and CMV-seropositive. The CDR3 reads CAISGPDRVGYF. The DNA of the CDR3 is TGTGCCATCAGTGGCCCCGACAGGGTGGGGTACTTC.